This T cell receptor beta chain comes out of a study of regulatory T cells in long-lasting Graves disease. The time point was: newly diagnosed GD, antithyroid drugs for less than 3 months. PBMC-derived RNA was used for the TCR library. CDR1 DFQATT and CDR2 SNEGSKA come from the germline V gene (reference sequence). V shed 6 bases and J shed 5 bases, with 20 bases lying between them. The CDR3 totals 14 residues. The TCR beta library used iRepertoire HTBI primers with Arm-PCR amplification of CDR3. Via MiXCR, TCRdb re-called the multiplex PCR reads, giving one row per CDR3 protein. The table shows around 450,000 distinct CDR3 sequences, with around 15% occurring only once. This clonotype showed up many times. The data also belong to a second study, concerning T cells in Graves' hyperthyroidism and ophthalmopathy. As that study records: Patients aged 18 to 65 had newly diagnosed hyperthyroidism that had lasted under 2 months. In the first-round RT-PCR of the TCR CDR3, the HTBI primer set was used. In blood, most of the thyroid clonotypes expanded above 0.001 were also present.

The source material was peripheral blood mononuclear cells (PBMCs), sampled at new diagnosis, from a patient treated with antithyroid drugs. This receptor was obtained from a man aged 35 to 55 with Graves disease. The chain employs TRBV20-1 and TRBJ2-7; TRBD1 might be the D (5 bases). CDR3 amino acids: CSAQGRRSYHEQYF. The CDR3 DNA reads as TGCAGTGCCCAGGGCCGACGTTCTTACCACGAGCAGTACTTC.